This note documents a single T cell receptor beta chain sequence. Under the authors' procedure: Quantification of nucleated cells was approximated via reference gene primer amplification. Sequencing was performed with immunoSEQ multiplex PCR; in TCRdb, only in-frame clones are kept and a portion is missing. V and J calls and clone size are copied from that table; D and trimming were computed from the DNA. The repertoire has hundreds of thousands of clones, about nine tenths of them found once; the top ten carry about 2.2%. CDR3 size: 13 residues. Losses at the gene ends were 6 bases for V and 4 bases for J; bases not matched to a gene: 5. The sample originates from a study of blood T cell repertoires in COVID-19. Study details: The samples span acute and convalescent COVID-19 from the United States, Italy and Spain. PBMCs, B-cell-depleted T cells, or T cells were the source of the cDNA or gDNA that made up the material.

Sequenced sample: peripheral blood. The rearrangement uses TRBV12-3 or TRBV12-4 and TRBJ1-2; 7 bases line up with TRBD1. This TCR was sampled from a woman aged 50 to 65 who had recovered from COVID-19. The CDR3 protein is CASSLDRLYGYTF. DNA of the CDR3: TGTGCCAGCAGCCTGGACAGGCTCTATGGCTACACCTTC.